This T cell receptor beta chain was documented in a study of blood T cell repertoires in COVID-19. This CDR3 region has 16 residues. The ends were cut back, 2 bases at V and 0 bases at J, with 13 bases in the middle. Germline values: CDR1 SGHAT, CDR2 FQNNGV. Assay: immunoSEQ multiplex PCR; the TCRdb copy retains only in-frame clones and omits some. The sample has approximately 300,000 clones, approximately 90% seen once. Sequencing was done on a sample of peripheral blood. The sequence came from a woman between 45 and 65 years old who had recovered from COVID-19. The gene calls are TRBV11-2 and TRBJ2-5; no clear D gene. CDR3 region: CASSLSSYGYQETQYF. The CDR3 DNA reads TGTGCCAGCAGCTTATCTTCCTACGGGTACCAAGAGACCCAGTACTTC.